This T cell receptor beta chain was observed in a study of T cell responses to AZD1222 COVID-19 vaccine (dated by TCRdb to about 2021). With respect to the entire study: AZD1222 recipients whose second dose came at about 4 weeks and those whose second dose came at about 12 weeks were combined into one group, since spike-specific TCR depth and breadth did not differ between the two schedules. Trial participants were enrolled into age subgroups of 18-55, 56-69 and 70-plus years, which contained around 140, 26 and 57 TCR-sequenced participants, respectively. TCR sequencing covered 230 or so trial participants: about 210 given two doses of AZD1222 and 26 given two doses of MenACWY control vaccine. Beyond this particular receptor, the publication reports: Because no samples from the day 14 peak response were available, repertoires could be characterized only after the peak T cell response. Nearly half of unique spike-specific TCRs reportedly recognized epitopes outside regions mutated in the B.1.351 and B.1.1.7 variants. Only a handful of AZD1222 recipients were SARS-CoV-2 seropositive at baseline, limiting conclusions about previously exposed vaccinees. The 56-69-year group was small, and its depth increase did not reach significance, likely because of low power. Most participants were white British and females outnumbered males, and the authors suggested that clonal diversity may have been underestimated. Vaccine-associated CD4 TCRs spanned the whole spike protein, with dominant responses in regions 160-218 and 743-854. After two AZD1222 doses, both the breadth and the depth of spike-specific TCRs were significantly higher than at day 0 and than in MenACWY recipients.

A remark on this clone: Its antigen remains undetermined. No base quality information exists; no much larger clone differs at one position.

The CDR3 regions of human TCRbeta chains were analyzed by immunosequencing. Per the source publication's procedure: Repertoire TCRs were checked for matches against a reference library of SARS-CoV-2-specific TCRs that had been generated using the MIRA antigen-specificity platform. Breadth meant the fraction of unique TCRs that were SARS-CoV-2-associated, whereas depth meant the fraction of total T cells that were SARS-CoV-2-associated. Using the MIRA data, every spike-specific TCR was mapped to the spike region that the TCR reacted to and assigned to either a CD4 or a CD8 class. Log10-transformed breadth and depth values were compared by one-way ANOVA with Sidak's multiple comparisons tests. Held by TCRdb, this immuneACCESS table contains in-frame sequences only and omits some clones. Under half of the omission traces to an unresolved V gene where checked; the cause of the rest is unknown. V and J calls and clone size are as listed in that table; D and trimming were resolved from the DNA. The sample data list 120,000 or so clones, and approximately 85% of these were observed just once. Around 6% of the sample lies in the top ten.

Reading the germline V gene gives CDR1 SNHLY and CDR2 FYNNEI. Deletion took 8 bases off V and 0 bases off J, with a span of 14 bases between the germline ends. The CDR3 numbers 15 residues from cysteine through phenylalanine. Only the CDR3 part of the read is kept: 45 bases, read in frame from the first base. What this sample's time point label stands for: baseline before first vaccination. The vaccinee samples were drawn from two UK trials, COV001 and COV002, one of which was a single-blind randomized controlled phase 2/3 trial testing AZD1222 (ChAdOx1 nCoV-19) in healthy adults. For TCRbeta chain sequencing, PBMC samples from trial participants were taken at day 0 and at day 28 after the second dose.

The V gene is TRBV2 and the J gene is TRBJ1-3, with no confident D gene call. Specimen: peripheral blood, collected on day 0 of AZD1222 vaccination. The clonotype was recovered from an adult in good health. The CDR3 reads CASSPGTNSGNTIYF. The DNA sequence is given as TGTGCCAGCTCCCCAGGAACTAACTCTGGAAACACCATATATTTT.